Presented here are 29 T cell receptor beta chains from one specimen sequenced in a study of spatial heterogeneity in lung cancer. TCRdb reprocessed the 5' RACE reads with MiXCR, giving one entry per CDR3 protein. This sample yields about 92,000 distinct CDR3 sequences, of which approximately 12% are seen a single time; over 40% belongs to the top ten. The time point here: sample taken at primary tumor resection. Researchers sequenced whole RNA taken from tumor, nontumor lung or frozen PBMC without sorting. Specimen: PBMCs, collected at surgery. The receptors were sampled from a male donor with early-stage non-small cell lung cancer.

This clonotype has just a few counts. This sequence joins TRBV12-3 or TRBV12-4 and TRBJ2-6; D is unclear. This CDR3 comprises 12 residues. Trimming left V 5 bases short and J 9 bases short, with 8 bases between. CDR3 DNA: TGTGCCAGCAGTCCCCCTCTCAACGTCCTGACTTTC. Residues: CASSPPLNVLTF.

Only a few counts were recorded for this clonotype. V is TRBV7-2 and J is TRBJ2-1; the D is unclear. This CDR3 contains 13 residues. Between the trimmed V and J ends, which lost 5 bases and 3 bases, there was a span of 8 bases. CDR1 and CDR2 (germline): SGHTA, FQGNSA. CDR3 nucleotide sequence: TGTGCCAGCAGCCCAACGCGCTACAATGAGCAGTTCTTC. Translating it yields CASSPTRYNEQFF.

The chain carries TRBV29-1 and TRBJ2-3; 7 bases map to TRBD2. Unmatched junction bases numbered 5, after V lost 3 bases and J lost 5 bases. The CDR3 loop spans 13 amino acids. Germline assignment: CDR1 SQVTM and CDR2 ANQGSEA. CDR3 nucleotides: TGCAGCGTTGAGGGCGGGGGTATAGATACGCAGTATTTT. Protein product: CSVEGGGIDTQYF.

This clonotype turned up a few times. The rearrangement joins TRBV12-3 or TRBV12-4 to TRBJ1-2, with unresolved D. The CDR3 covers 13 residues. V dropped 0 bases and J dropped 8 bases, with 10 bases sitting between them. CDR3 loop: CASSLAPAGGYTF. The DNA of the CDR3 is TGTGCCAGCAGTTTAGCGCCTGCTGGCGGCTACACCTTC.

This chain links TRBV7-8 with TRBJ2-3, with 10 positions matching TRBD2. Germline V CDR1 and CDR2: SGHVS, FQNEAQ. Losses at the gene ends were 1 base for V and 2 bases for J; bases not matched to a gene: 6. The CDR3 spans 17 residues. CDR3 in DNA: TGTGCCAGCAGCTTAGGCTGGCTAGCGGGAGCCACAGATACGCAGTATTTT. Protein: CASSLGWLAGATDTQYF.

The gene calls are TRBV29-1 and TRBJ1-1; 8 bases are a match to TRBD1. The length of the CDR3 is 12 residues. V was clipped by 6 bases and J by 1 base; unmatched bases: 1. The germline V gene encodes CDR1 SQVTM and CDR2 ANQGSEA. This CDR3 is CSVDRGNTEAFF. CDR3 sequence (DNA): TGCAGCGTAGACAGGGGGAACACTGAAGCTTTCTTT.

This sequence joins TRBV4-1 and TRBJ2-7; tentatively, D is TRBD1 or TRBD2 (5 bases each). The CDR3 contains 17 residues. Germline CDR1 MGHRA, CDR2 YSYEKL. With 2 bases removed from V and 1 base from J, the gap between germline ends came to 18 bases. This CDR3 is CASSQIHSRDVSYEQYF. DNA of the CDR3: TGCGCCAGCAGCCAAATTCACAGCCGGGACGTGTCCTACGAGCAGTACTTC.

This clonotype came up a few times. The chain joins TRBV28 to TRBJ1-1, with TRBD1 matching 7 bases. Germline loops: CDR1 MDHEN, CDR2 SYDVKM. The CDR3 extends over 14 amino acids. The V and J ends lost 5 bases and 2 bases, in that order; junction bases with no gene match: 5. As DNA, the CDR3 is TGTGCCAGCAGTCCAGGGGGAGGAAACACTGAAGCTTTCTTT. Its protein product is CASSPGGGNTEAFF.

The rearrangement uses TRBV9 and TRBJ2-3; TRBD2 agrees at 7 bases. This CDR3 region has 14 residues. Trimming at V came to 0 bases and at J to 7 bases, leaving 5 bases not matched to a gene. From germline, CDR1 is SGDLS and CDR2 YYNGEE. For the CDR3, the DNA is TGTGCCAGCAGCGTAGTAAGCGGGGATTATACGCAGTATTTT. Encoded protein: CASSVVSGDYTQYF.

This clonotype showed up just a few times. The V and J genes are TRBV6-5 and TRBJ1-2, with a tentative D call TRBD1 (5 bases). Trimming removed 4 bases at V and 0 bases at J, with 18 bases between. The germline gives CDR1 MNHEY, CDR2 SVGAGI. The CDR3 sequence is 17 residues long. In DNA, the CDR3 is TGTGCCAGCAGTTTATCCCGGGACTCGCCCCCTAACTATGGCTACACCTTC. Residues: CASSLSRDSPPNYGYTF.

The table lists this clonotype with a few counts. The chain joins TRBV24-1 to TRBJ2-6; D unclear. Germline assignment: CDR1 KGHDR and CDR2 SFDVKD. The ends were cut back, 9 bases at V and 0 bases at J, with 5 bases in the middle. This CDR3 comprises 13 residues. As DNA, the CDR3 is TGTGCCACCGCATACTCTGGGGCCAACGTCCTGACTTTC. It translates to CATAYSGANVLTF.

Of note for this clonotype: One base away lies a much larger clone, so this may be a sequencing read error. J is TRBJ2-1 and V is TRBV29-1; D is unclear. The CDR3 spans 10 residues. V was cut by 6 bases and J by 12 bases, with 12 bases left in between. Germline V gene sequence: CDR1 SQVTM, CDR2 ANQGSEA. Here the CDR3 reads CSVRSPGQFF. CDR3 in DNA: TGCAGCGTACGCTCTCCCGGGCAGTTCTTC.

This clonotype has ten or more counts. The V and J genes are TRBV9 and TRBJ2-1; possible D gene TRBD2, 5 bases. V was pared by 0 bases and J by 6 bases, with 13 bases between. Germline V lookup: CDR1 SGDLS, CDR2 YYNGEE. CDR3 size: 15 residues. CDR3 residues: CASSVGGLPGNEQFF. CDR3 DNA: TGTGCCAGCAGCGTAGGAGGACTCCCGGGCAATGAGCAGTTCTTC.

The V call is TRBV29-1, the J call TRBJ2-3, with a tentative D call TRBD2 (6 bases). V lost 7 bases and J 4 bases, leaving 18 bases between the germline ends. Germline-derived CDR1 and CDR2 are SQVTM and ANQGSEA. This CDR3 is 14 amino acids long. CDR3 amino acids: CSGAAAGRADTQYF. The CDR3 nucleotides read TGCAGCGGGGCGGCTGCGGGGAGAGCAGATACGCAGTATTTT.

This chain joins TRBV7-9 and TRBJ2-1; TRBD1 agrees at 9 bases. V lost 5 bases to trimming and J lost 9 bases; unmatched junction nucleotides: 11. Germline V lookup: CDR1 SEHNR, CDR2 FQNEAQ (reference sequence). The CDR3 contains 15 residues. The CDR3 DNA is TGTGCCAGCAGCGGCCGGGACAGGGCTTTGGGTGAGCAGTTCTTC. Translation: CASSGRDRALGEQFF.

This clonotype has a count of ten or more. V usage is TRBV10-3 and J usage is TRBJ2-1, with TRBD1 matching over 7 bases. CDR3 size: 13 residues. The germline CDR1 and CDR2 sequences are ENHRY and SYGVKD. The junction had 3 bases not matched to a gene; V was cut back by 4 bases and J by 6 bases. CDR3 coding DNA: TGTGCCATCAGTGGGGGACAGTTCAATGAGCAGTTCTTC. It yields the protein CAISGGQFNEQFF.

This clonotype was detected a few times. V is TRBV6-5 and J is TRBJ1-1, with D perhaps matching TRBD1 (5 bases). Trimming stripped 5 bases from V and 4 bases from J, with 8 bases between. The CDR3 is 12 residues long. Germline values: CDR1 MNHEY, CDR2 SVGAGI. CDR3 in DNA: TGTGCCAGCAGTAATCAGGGCACTGAAGCTTTCTTT. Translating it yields CASSNQGTEAFF.

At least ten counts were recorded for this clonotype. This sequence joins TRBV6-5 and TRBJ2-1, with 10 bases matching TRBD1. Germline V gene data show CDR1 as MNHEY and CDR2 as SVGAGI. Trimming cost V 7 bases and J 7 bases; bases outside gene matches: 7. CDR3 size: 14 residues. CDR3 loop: CASTAGTGENEQFF. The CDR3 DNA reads TGTGCCAGCACAGCCGGGACAGGGGAAAATGAGCAGTTCTTC.

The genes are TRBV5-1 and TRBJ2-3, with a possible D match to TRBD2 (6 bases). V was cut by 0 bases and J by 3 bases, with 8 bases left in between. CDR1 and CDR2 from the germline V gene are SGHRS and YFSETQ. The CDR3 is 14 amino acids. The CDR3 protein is CASSLEAGTDTQYF. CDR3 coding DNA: TGCGCCAGCAGCTTGGAGGCGGGGACAGATACGCAGTATTTT.

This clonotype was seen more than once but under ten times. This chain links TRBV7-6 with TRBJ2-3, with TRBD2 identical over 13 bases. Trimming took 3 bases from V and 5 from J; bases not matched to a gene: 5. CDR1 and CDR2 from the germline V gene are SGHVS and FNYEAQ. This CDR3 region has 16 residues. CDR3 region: CASSFTSGRAIDTQYF. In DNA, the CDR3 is TGTGCCAGCAGCTTCACTAGCGGGAGGGCCATAGATACGCAGTATTTT.

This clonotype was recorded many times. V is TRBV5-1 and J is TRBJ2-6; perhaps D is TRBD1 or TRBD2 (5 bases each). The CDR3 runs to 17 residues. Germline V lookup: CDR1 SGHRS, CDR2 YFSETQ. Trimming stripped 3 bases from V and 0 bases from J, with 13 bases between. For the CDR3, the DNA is TGCGCCAGCAGCTCGGGACGAACAACCTCTGGGGCCAACGTCCTGACTTTC. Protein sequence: CASSSGRTTSGANVLTF.

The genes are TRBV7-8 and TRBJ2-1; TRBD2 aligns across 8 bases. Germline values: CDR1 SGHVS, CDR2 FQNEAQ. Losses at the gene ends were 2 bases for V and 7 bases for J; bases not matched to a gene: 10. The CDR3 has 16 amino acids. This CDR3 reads CASSLYQSGGYNEQFF. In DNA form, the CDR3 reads TGTGCCAGCAGCTTATATCAGAGCGGGGGTTATAATGAGCAGTTCTTC.

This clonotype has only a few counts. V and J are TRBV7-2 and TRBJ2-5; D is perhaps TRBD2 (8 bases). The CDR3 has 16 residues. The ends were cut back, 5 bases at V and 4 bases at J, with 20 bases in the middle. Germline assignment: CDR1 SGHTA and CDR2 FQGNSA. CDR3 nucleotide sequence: TGTGCCAGCAGCCCCGGAGTCGGGAGGGGGCTAGAGACCCAGTACTTC. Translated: CASSPGVGRGLETQYF.

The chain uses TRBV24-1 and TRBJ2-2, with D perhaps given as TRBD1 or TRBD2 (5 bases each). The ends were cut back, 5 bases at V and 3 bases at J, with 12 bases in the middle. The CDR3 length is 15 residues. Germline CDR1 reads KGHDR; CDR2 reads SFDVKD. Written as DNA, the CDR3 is TGTGCCACCAGTGCCCCGGGACGGGACACCGGGGAGCTGTTTTTT. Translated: CATSAPGRDTGELFF.

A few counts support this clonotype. CDR3 in DNA: TGTGCCAGCAGCATAGTCCAGGGGGCGAGCACTGAAGCTTTCTTT. Amino acid sequence: CASSIVQGASTEAFF. The chain links TRBV13 to TRBJ1-1, with 8 bases matching TRBD1. Germline lookup yields CDR1 PRHDT and CDR2 FYEKMQ (reference sequence). This CDR3 is built from 15 residues. V lost 5 bases, J lost 4 bases, and 9 bases stayed unmatched.

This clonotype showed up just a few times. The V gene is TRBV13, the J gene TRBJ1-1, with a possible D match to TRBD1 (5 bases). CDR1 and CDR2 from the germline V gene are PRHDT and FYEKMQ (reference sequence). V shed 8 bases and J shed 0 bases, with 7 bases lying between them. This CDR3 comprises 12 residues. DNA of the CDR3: TGTGCCAGCTCCAGGGTGAACACTGAAGCTTTCTTT. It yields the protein CASSRVNTEAFF.

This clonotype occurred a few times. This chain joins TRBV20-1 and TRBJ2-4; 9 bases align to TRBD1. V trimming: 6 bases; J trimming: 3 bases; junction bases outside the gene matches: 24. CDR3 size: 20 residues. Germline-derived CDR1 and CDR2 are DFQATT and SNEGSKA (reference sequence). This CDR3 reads CSAPPGEGQGLVRSKNIQYF. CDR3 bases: TGCAGTGCCCCACCGGGGGAGGGACAGGGACTGGTTCGCAGCAAAAACATTCAGTACTTC.

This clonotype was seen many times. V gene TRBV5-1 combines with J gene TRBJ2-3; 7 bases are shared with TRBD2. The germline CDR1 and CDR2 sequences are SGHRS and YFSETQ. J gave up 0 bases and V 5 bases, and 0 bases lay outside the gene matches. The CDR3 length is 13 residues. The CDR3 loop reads CASSSGSTDTQYF. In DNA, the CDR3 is TGCGCCAGCAGTAGCGGGAGCACAGATACGCAGTATTTT. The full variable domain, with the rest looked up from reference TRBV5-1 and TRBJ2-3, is KAGVTQTPRYLIKTRGQQVTLSCSPISGHRSVSWYQQTPGQGLQFLFEYFSETQRNKGNFPGRFSGRQFSNSRSEMNVSTLELGDSALYLCASSSGSTDTQYFGPGTRLTVL.

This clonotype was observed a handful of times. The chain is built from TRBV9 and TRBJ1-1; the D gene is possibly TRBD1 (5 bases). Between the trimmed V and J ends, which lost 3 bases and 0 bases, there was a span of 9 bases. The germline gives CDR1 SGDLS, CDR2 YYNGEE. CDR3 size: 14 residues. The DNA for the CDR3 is TGTGCCAGCAGCGAACGGGGGATGAACACTGAAGCTTTCTTT. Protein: CASSERGMNTEAFF.